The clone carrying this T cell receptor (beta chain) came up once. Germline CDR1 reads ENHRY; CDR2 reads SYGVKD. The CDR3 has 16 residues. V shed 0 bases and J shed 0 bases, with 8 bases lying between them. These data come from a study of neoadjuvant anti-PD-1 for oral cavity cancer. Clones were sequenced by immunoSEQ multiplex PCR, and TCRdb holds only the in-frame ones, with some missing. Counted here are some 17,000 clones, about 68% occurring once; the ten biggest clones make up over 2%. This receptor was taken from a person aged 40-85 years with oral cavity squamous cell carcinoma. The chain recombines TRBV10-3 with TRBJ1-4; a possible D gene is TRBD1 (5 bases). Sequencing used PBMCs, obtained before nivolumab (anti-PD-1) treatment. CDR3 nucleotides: TGTGCCATCAGTGAGTCGGGGGGTGCAACTAATGAAAAACTGTTTTTT. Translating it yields CAISESGGATNEKLFF.